The present T cell receptor beta chain was sequenced within a study of blood T cell repertoires in COVID-19. Study-wide background: Italy, Spain and the United States were the sources of the convalescent and acute COVID-19 samples. Nucleic acid was either cDNA or gDNA, and it came from T cells, B-cell-depleted T cells, or PBMCs.

Original methodology: Nucleated cell counts were estimated from reference gene primer amplification. Profiling relied on immunoSEQ multiplex PCR, and the TCRdb table lists in-frame clones only, not all of them. V and J calls and clone size are as listed in that table; D and trimming were resolved from the DNA. The profile shows about 670,000 clones, 70% to 90% of them singletons. Per germline, CDR1 KGHDR and CDR2 SFDVKD. After removal of 9 bases from V and 6 bases from J, the junction contained 9 bases not matched to a gene. The CDR3 covers 14 residues. The chain recombines TRBV24-1 with TRBJ1-1; 10 positions agree with TRBD1. The specimen was peripheral blood. The clonotype comes from a woman under 30 with acute or convalescent COVID-19. The CDR3 loop is CATRPGQGTSEAFF. Here the CDR3 DNA reads TGTGCCACCCGTCCGGGACAGGGGACGTCTGAAGCTTTCTTT.